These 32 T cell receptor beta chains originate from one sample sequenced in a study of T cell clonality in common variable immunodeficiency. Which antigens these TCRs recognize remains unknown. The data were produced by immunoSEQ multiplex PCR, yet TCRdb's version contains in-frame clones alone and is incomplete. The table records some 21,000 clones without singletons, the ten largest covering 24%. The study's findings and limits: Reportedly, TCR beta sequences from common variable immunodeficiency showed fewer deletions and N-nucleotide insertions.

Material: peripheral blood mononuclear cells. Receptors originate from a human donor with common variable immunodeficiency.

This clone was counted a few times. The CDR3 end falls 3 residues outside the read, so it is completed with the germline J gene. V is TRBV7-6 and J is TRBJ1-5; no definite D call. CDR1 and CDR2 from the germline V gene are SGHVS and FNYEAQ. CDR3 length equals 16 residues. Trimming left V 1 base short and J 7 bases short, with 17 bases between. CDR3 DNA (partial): TGTGCCAGCAGCTTAGGGGTAACGGAGGGTGGACAGCCC. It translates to CASSLGVTEGGQP. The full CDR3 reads CASSLGVTEGGQPQHF.

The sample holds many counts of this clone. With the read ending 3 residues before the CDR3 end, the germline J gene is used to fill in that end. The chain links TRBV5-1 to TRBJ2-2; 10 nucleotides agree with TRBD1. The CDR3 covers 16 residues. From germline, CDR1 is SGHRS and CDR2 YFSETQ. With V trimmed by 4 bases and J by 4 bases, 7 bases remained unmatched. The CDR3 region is CASSPGTGVGTGELFF. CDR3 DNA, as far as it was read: TGCGCCAGCAGCCCAGGGACAGGGGTCGGCACCGGGGAG. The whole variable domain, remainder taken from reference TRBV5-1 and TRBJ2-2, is KAGVTQTPRYLIKTRGQQVTLSCSPISGHRSVSWYQQTPGQGLQFLFEYFSETQRNKGNFPGRFSGRQFSNSRSEMNVSTLELGDSALYLCASSPGTGVGTGELFFGEGSRLTVL.

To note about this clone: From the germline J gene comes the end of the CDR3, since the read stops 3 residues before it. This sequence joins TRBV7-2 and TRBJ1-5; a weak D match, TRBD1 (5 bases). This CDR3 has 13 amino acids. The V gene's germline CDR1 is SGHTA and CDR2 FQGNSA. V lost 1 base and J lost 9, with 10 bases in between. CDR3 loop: CASSLERGLPQHF. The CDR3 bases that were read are TGTGCCAGCAGCTTAGAAAGGGGCCTGCCC.

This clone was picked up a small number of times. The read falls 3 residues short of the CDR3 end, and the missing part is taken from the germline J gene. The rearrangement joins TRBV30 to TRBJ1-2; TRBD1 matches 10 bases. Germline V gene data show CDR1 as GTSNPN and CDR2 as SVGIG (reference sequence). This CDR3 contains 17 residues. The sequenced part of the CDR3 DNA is TGTGCCTGGAGTTTTACTCTACCGGGACAGGGGATAGGAGGC. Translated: CAWSFTLPGQGIGG. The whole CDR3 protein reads CAWSFTLPGQGIGGYTF.

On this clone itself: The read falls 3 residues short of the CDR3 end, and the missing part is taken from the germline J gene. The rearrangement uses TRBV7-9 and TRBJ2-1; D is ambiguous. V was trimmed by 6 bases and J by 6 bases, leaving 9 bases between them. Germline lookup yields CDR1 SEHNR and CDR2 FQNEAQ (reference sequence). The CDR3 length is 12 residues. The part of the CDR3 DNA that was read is TGTGCCAGCAGGCTTGAGGTCAATGAG. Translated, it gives CASRLEVNE. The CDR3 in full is CASRLEVNEQFF.

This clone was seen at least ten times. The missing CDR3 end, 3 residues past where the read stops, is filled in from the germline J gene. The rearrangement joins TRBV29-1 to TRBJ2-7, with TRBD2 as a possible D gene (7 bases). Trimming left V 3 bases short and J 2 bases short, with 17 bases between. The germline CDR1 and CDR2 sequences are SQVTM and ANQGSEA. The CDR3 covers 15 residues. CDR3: CSVEEEGGQPYEQYF. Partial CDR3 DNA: TGCAGCGTTGAGGAGGAGGGGGGGCAACCCTACGAG.

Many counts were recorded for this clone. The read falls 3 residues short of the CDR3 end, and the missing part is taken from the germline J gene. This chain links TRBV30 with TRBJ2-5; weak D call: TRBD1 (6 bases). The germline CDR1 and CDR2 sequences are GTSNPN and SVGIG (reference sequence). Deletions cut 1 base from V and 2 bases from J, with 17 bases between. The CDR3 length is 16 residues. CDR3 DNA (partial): TGTGCCTGGAGTGACCGACAGGTCAACTTTCAAGAGACC. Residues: CAWSDRQVNFQET. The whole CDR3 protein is CAWSDRQVNFQETQYF.

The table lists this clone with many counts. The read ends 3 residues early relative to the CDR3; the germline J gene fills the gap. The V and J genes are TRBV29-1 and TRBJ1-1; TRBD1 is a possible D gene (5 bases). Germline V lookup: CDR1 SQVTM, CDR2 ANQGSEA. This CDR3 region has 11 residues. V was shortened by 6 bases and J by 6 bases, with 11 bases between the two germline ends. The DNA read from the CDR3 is TGCAGCGTAAGTTTGGGGCCTGAA. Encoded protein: CSVSLGPE. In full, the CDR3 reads CSVSLGPEAFF.

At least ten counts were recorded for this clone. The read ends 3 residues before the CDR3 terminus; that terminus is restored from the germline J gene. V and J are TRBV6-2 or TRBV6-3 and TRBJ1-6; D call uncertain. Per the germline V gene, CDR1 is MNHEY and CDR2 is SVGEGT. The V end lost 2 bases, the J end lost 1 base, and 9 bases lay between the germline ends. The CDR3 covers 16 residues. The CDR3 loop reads CASSYGRESYNSPLHF. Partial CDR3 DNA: TGTGCCAGCAGTTACGGCCGAGAGTCCTATAATTCACCC.

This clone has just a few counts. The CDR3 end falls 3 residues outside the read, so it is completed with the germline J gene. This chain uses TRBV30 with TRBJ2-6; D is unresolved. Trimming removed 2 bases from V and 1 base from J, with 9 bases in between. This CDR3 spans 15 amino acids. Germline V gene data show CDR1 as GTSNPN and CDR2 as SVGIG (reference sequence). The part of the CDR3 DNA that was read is TGTGCCTGGAGTTCGGTTGAATCTGGGGCCAACGTC. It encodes CAWSSVESGANV. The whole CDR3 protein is CAWSSVESGANVLTF. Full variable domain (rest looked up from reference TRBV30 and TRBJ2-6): SQTIHQWPATLVQPVGSPLSLECTVEGTSNPNLYWYRQAAGRGLQLLFYSVGIGQISSEVPQNLSASRPQDRQFILSSKKLLLSDSGFYLCAWSSVESGANVLTFGAGSRLTVL.

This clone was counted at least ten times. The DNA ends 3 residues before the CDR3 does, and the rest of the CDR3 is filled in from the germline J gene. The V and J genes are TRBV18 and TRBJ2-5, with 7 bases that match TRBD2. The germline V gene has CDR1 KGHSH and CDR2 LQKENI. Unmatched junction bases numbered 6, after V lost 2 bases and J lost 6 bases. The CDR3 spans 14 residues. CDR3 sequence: CASSPGYSGQTQYF. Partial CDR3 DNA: TGTGCCAGCTCACCAGGGTATAGCGGGCAGACC. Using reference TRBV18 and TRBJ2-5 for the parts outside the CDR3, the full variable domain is NAGVMQNPRHLVRRRGQEARLRCSPMKGHSHVYWYRQLPEEGLKFMVYLQKENIIDESGMPKERFSAEFPKEGPSILRIQQVVRGDSAAYFCASSPGYSGQTQYFGPGTRLLVL.

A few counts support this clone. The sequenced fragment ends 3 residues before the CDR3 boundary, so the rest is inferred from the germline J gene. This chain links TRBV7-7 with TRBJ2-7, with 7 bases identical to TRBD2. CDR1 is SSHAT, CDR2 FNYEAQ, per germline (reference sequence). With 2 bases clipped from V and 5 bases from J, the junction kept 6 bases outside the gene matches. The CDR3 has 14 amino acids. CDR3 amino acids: CASSLSGVQDEQYF. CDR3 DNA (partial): TGTGCCAGCAGCTTAAGCGGGGTTCAGGACGAG.

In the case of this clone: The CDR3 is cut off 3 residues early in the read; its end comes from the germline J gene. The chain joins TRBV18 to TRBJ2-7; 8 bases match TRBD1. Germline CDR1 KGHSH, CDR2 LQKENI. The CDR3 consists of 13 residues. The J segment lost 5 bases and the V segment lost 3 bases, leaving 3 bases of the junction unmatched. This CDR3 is CASSPGTGHEQYF. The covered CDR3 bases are TGTGCCAGCTCACCCGGGACAGGACACGAG.

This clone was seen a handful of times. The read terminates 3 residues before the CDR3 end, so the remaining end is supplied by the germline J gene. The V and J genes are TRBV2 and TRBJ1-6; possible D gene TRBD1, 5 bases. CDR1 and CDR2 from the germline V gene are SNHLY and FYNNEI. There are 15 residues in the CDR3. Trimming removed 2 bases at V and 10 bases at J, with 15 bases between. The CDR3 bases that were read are TGTGCCAGCAGTGAATTGAGGCAGGGTGGCTCACCC. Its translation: CASSELRQGGSP. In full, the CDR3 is CASSELRQGGSPLHF.

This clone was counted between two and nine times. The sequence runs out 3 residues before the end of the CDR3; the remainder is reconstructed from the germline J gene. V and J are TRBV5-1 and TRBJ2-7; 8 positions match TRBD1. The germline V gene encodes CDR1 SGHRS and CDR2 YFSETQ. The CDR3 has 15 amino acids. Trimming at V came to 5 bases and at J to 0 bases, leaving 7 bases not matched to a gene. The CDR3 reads CASRRGQAISYEQYF. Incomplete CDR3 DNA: TGCGCCAGCAGACGGGGACAGGCGATCTCCTACGAG. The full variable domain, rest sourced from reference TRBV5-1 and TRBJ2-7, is KAGVTQTPRYLIKTRGQQVTLSCSPISGHRSVSWYQQTPGQGLQFLFEYFSETQRNKGNFPGRFSGRQFSNSRSEMNVSTLELGDSALYLCASRRGQAISYEQYFGPGTRLTVT.

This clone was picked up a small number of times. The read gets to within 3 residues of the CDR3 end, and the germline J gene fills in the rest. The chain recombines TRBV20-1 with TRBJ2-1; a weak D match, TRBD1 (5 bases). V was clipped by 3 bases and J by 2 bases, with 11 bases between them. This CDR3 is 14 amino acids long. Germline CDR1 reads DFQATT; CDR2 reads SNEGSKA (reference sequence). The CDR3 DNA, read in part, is TGCAGTGCTAGTGTCTCAGGGACCTACAATGAG. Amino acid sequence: CSASVSGTYNE. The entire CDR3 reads CSASVSGTYNEQFF.

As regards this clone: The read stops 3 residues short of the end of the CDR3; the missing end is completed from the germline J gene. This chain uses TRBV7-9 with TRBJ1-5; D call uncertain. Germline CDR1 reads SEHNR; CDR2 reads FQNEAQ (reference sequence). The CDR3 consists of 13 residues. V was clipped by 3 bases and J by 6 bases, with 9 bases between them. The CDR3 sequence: CASSFSKGQPQHF. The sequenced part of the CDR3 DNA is TGTGCCAGCAGCTTTTCCAAGGGTCAGCCC.

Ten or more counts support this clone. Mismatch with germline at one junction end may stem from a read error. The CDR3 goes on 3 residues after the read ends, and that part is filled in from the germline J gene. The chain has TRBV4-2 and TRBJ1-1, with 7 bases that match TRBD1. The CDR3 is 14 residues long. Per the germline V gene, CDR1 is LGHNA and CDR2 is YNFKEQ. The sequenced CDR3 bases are TGCGCCAGCAGCCAATACAGGGGCAGCGCTGAA. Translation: CASSQYRGSAE. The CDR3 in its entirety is CASSQYRGSAEAFF.

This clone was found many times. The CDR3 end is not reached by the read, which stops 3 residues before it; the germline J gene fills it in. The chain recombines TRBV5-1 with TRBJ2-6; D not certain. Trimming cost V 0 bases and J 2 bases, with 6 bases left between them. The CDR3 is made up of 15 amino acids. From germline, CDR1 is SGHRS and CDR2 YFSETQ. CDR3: CASSLGTAGANVLTF. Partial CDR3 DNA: TGCGCCAGCAGCTTGGGTACAGCTGGGGCCAACGTC.

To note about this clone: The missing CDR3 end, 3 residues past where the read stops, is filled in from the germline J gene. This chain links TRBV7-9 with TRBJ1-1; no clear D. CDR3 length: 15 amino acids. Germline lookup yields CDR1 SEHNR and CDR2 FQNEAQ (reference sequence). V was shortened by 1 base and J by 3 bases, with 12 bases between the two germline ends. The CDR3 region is CASSLELGWDTEAFF. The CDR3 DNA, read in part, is TGTGCCAGCAGCTTAGAGCTCGGGTGGGACACTGAA.

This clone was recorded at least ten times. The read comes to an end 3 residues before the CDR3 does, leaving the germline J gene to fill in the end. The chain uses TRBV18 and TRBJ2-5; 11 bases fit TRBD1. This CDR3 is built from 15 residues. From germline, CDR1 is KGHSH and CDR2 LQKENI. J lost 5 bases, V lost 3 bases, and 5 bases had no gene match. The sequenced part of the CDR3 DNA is TGTGCCAGCTCACCCCGGACAGGGGGCCAGGAGACC. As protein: CASSPRTGGQET. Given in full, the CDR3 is CASSPRTGGQETQYF. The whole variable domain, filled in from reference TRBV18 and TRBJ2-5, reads NAGVMQNPRHLVRRRGQEARLRCSPMKGHSHVYWYRQLPEEGLKFMVYLQKENIIDESGMPKERFSAEFPKEGPSILRIQQVVRGDSAAYFCASSPRTGGQETQYFGPGTRLLVL.

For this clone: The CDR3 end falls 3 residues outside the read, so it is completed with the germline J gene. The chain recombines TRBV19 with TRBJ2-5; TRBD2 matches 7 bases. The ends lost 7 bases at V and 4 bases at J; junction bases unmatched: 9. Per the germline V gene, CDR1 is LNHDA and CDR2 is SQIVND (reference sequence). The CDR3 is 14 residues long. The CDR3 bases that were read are TGTGCCAGTAATAAAGGCGGGAGCGGAGAGACC. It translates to CASNKGGSGET. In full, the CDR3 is CASNKGGSGETQYF. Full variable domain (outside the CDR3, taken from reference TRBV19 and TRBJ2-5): DGGITQSPKYLFRKEGQNVTLSCEQNLNHDAMYWYRQDPGQGLRLIYYSQIVNDFQKGDIAEGYSVSREKKESFPLTVTSAQKNPTAFYLCASNKGGSGETQYFGPGTRLLVL.

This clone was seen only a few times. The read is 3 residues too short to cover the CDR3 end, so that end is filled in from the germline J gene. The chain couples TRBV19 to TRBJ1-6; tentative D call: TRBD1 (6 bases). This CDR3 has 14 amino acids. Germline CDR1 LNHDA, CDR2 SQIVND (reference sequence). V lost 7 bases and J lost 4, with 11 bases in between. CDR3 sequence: CASTGGGYNSPLHF. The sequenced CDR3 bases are TGTGCCAGTACCGGAGGGGGATATAATTCACCC.

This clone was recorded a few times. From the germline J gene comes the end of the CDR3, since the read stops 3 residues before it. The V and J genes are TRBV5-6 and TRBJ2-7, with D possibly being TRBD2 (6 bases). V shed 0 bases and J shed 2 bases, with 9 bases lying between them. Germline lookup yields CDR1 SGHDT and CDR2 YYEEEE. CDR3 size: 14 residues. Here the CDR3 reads CASSLVGGPYEQYF. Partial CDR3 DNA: TGTGCCAGCAGCTTGGTGGGGGGACCCTACGAG.

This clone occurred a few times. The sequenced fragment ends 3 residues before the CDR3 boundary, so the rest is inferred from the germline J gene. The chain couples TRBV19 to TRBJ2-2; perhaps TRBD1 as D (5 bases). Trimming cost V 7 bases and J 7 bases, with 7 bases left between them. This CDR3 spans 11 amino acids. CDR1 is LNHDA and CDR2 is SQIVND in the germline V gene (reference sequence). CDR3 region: CASKGFGELFF. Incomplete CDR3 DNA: TGTGCCAGTAAGGGGTTCGGGGAG.

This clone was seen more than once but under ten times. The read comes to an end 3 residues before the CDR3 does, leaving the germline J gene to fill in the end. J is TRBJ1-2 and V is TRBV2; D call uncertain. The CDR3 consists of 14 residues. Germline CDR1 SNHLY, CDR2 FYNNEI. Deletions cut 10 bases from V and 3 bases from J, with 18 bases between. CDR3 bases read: TGTGCCATCCGCGACCTGGCCAGGCACTATGGC. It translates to CAIRDLARHYG. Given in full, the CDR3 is CAIRDLARHYGYTF.

This CDR3 is CASTPVAGDQPQHF. Incomplete CDR3 DNA: TGTGCCAGCACCCCGGTGGCCGGGGATCAGCCC. This sequence joins TRBV7-2 and TRBJ1-5, with D unresolved. The read terminates 3 residues before the CDR3 end, so the remaining end is supplied by the germline J gene. CDR1 and CDR2 (germline): SGHTA, FQGNSA. The germline V and J ends were trimmed by 7 bases and 5 bases, with 15 bases remaining between them. This CDR3 region has 14 residues. Full variable domain (missing parts from reference TRBV7-2 and TRBJ1-5): GAGVSQSPSNKVTEKGKDVELRCDPISGHTALYWYRQSLGQGLEFLIYFQGNSAPDKSGLPSDRFSAERTGGSVSTLTIQRTQQEDSAVYLCASTPVAGDQPQHFGDGTRLSIL.

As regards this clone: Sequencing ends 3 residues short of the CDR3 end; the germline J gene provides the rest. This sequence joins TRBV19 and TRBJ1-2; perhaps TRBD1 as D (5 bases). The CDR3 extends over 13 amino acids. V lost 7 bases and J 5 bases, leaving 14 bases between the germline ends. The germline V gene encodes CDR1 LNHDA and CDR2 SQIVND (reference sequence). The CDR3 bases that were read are TGTGCCAGTAATGACGGCGGGGGATATGGC. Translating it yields CASNDGGGYG. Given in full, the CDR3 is CASNDGGGYGYTF.

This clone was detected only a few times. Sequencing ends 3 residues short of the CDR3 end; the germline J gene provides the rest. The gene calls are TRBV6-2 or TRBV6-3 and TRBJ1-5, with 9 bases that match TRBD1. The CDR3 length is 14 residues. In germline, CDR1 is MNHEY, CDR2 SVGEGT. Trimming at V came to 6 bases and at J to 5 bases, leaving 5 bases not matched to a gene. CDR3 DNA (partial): TGTGCCAGCAGACGGACAGGGGTCGATCAGCCC. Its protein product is CASRRTGVDQP. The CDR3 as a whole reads CASRRTGVDQPQHF.

CDR3 loop: CASSFLGRAYEQYF. The sequenced CDR3 bases are TGTGCCAGCAGCTTTTTGGGCAGGGCCTACGAG. V is TRBV5-6 and J is TRBJ2-7; D possibly corresponds to TRBD1 (5 bases). The read terminates 3 residues ahead of where the CDR3 ends, so the germline J gene completes it. Germline CDR1 SGHDT, CDR2 YYEEEE. V lost 2 bases to trimming and J lost 2 bases, with 11 bases between them. CDR3 length: 14 amino acids.

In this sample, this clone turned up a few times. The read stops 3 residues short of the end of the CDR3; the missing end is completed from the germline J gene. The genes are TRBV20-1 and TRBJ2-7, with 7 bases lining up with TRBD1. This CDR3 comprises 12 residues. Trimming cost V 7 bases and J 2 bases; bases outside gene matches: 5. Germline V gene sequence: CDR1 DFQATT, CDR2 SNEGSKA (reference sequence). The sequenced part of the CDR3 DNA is TGCAGTGTCAGGACAGGCCCCTACGAG. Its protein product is CSVRTGPYE. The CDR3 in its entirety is CSVRTGPYEQYF.

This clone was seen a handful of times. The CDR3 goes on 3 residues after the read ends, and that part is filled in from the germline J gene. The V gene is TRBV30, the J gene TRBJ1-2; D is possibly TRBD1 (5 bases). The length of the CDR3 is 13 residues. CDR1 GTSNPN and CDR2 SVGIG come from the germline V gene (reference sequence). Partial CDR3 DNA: TGTGCCTGGAGTACGGGGGGTGGCATAGGC. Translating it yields CAWSTGGGIG. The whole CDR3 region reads CAWSTGGGIGYTF.